The entry below gives a single T cell receptor (beta chain) sequence along with its context. The V and J ends lost 4 bases and 6 bases respectively, with 13 bases between them. The CDR3 is 15 residues long. Germline V gene lookup returns CDR1 LGHDT and CDR2 YNNKEL (reference sequence). The protocol attached unique molecular identifiers to individual cDNA molecules. TCRdb recomputed calls from the 5' RACE reads with MiXCR, one row per CDR3 protein. Here the sample spans more than 75,000 distinct CDR3 sequences, less than 15% being singletons. These data come from a study of early T cells in non-severe SARS-CoV-2 infection.

Sequencing was performed on whole blood. J is TRBJ1-6 and V is TRBV3-1; D gene ambiguous. The sequence was collected from an adult who was a healthcare worker with PCR-confirmed SARS-CoV-2 infection or an uninfected control (not recorded which). The CDR3: CASSPRPGVNSPLHF. The CDR3 region has the DNA TGTGCCAGCAGCCCGAGGCCGGGAGTTAATTCACCCCTCCACTTT. The whole variable domain, filled in from reference TRBV3-1 and TRBJ1-6, reads DTAVSQTPKYLVTQMGNDKSIKCEQNLGHDTMYWYKQDSKKFLKIMFSYNNKELIINETVPNRFSPKSPDKAHLNLHINSLELGDSAVYFCASSPRPGVNSPLHFGNGTRLTVT.